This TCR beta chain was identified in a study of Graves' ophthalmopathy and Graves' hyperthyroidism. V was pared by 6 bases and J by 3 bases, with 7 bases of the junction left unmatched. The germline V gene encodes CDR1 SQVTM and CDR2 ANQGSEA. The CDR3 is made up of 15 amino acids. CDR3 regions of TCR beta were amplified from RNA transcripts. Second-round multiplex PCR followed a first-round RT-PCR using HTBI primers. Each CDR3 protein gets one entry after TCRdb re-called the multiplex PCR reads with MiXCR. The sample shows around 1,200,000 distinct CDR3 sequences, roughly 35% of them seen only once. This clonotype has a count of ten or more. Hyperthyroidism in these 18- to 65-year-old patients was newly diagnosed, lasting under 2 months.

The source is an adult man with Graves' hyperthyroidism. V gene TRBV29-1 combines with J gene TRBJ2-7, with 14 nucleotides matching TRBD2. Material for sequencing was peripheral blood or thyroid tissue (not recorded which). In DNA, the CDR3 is TGCAGCGTCGCAGGAGGGACTAGCGGGAGCTACGAGCAGTACTTC. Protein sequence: CSVAGGTSGSYEQYF.